This TCR beta chain was recovered during a study of T cells in Graves' hyperthyroidism and ophthalmopathy. The study's findings and limits: Peripheral blood also featured most of the thyroid clonotypes expanded above 0.001.

If no ophthalmopathy progression occurred within 18 months, Graves' hyperthyroidism was stable. Clinical symptoms, serum thyroxine and TRAb, thyroid ultrasound and orbital computed tomography were used for the diagnoses. Amplification targeted TCR beta CDR3 regions from RNA transcripts. First-round RT-PCR with HTBI primers amplified the TCR CDR3 region. TCRdb reanalysed the multiplex PCR reads using MiXCR and keeps one entry per CDR3 protein. The table records under 450,000 distinct CDR3 sequences, around 16% of them present only once. In regard to this clonotype: Its specificity is unknown.

Sequences were obtained from blood. The receptor's source is a young woman with Graves' hyperthyroidism.

Written as DNA, the CDR3 is TGTGCCATCAGGGGGTCTAATGAAAAACTGTTTTTT. Protein product: CAIRGSNEKLFF. The chain combines TRBV10-3 with TRBJ1-4; no clear D gene. The CDR3 is 12 residues long. Trimming stripped 6 bases from V and 3 bases from J, with 5 bases between. In germline, CDR1 is ENHRY, CDR2 SYGVKD.